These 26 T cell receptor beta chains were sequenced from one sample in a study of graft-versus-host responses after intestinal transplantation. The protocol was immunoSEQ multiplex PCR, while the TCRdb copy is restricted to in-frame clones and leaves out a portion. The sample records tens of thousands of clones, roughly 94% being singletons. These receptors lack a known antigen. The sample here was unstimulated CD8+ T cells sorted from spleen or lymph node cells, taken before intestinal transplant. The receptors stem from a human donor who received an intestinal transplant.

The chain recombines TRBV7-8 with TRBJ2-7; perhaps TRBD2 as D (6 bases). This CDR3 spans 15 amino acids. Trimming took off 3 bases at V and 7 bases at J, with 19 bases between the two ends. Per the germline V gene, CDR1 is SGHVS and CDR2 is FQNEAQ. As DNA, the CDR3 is TGTGCCAGCAGCTTGCGGCTGGCGCCCGGGGGTGAGCAGTACTTC. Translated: CASSLRLAPGGEQYF.

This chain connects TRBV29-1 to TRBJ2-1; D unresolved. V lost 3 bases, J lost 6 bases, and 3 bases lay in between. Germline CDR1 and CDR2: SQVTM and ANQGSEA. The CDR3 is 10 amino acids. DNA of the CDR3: TGCAGCGTTGACCGCAATGAGCAGTTCTTC. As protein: CSVDRNEQFF.

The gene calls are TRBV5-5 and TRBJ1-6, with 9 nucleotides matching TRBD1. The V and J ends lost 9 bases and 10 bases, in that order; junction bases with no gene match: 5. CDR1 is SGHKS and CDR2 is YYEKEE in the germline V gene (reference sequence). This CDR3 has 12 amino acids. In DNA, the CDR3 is TGTGCCACTGGACAGGGGTACTCACCCCTCCACTTT. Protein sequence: CATGQGYSPLHF.

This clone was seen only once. For the CDR3, the DNA is TGTGCCACCAGCAGAGATTCGGGCCTCTATGGCTACACCTTC. This gives the protein CATSRDSGLYGYTF. V and J are TRBV15 and TRBJ1-2; no firm D call. Germline values: CDR1 LNHNV, CDR2 YYDKDF (reference sequence). This CDR3 has 14 residues. V lost 0 bases, J lost 4 bases, and 9 bases lay in between.

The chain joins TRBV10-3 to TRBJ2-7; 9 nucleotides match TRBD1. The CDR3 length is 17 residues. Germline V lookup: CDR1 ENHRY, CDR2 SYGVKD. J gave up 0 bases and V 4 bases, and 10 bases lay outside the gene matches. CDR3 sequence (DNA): TGTGCCATCAGTGGGGACAGGGAGAAGATCACCTCCTACGAGCAGTACTTC. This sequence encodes CAISGDREKITSYEQYF.

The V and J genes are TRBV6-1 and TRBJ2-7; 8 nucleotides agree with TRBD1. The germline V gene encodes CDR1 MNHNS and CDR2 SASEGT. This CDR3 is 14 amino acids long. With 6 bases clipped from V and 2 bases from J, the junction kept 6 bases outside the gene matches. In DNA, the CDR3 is TGTGCCAGCAGCGGACAGGGTGTTGCCTACGAGCAGTACTTC. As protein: CASSGQGVAYEQYF.

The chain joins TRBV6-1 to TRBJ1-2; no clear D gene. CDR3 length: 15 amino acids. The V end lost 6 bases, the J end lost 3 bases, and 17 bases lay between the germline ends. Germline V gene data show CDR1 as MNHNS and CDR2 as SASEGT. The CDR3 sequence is CASSDSWKGYYGYTF. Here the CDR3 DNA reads TGTGCCAGCAGCGATTCCTGGAAGGGCTACTATGGCTACACCTTC.

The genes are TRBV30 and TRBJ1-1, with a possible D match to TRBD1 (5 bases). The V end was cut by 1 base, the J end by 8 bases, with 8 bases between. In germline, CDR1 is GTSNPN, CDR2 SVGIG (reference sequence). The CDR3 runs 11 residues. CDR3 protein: CAWSGGGEAFF. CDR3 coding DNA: TGTGCCTGGAGTGGCGGGGGAGAAGCTTTCTTT. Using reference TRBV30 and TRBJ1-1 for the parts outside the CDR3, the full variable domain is SQTIHQWPATLVQPVGSPLSLECTVEGTSNPNLYWYRQAAGRGLQLLFYSVGIGQISSEVPQNLSASRPQDRQFILSSKKLLLSDSGFYLCAWSGGGEAFFGQGTRLTVV.

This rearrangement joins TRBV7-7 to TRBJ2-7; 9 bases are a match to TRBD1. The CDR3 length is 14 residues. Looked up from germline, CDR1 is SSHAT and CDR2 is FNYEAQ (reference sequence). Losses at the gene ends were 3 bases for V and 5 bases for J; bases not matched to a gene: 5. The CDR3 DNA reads TGTGCCAGCAGCTTTTACAGGGGGCATCACGAGCAGTACTTC. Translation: CASSFYRGHHEQYF.

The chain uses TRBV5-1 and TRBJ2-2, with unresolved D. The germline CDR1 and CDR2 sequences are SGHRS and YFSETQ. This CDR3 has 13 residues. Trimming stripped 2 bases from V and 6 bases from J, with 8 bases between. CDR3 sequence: CASSFGQSGELFF. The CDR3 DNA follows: TGCGCCAGCAGCTTCGGGCAGTCCGGGGAGCTGTTTTTT.

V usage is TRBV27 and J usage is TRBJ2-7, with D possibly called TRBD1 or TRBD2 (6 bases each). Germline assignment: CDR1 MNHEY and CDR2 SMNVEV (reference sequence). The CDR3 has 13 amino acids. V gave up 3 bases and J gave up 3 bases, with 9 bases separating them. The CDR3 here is CASSFRGDYEQYF. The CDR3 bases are TGTGCCAGCAGTTTTAGGGGGGACTACGAGCAGTACTTC.

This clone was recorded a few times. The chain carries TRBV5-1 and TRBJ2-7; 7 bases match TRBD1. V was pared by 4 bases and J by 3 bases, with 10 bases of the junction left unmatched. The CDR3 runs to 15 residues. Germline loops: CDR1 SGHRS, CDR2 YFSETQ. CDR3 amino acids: CASSVDRSGYYEQYF. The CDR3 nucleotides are TGCGCCAGCAGCGTGGACAGGTCGGGCTACTACGAGCAGTACTTC.

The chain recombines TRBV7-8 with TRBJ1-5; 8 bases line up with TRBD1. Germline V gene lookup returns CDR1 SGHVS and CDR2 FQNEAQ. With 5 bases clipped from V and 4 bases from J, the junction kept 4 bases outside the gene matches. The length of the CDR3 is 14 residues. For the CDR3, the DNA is TGTGCCAGCAGCCCCGGGACAGGAAATCAGCCCCAGCATTTT. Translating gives CASSPGTGNQPQHF.

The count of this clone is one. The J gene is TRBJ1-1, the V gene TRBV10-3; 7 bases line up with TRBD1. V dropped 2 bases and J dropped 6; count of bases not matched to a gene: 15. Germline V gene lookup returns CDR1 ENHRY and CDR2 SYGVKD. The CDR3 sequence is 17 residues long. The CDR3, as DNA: TGTGCCATCAGTGAGCCCTGGGACAGCCATTTTGAGGCTGAAGCTTTCTTT. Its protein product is CAISEPWDSHFEAEAFF.

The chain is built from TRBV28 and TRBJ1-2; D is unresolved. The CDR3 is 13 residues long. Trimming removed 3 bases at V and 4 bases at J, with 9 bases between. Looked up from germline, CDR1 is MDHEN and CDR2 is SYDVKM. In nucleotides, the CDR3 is TGTGCCAGCAGTTTTCGGGAACGCTATGGCTACACCTTC. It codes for CASSFRERYGYTF.

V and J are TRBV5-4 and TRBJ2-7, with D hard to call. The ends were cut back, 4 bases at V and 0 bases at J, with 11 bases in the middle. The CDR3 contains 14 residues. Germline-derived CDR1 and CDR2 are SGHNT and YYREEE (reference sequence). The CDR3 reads CASSPGGTSYEQYF. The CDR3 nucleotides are TGTGCCAGCAGCCCAGGCGGCACCTCCTACGAGCAGTACTTC.

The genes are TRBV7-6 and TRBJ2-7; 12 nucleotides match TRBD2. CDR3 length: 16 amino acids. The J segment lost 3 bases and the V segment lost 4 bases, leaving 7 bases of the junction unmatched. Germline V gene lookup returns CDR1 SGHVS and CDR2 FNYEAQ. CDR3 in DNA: TGTGCCAGCAGCTCTTCTAGCGGGAGGGGGCTCTACGAGCAGTACTTC. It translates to CASSSSSGRGLYEQYF.

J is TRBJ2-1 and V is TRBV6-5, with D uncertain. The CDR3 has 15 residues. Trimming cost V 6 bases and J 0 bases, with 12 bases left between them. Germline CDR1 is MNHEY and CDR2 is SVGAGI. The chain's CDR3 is CASSPTVSSYNEQFF. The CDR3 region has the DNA TGTGCCAGCAGCCCCACTGTGAGCTCCTACAATGAGCAGTTCTTC.

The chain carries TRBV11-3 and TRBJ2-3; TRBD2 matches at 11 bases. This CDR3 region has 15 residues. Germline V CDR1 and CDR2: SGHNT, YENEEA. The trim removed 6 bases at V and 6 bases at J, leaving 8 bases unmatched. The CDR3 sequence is CASSQPWTSGDTQYF. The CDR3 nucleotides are TGTGCCAGCAGTCAACCCTGGACTAGCGGGGATACGCAGTATTTT.

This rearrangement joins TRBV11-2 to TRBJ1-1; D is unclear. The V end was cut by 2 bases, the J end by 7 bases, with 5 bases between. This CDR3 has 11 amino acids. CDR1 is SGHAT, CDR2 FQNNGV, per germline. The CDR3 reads CASSLFVEAFF. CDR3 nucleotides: TGTGCCAGCAGCTTATTTGTTGAAGCTTTCTTT.

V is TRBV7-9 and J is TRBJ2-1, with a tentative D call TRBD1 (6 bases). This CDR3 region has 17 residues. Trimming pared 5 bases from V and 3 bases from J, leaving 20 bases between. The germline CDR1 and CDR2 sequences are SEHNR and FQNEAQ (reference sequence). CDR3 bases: TGTGCCAGCAGCCCGAACTTCGGACAGAAAAGCTACAATGAGCAGTTCTTC. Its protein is CASSPNFGQKSYNEQFF.

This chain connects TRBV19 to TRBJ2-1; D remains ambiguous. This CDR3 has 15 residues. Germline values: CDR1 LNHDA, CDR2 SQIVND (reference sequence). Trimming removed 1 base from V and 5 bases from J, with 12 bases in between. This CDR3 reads CASSIGAEINNEQFF. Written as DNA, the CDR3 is TGTGCCAGTAGTATAGGGGCCGAGATAAACAATGAGCAGTTCTTC.

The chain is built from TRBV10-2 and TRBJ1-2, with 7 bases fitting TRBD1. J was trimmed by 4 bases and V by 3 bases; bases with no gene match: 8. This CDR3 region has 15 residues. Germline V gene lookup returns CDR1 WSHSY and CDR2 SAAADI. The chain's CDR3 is CASSEIWDSLYGYTF. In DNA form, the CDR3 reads TGCGCCAGCAGTGAAATTTGGGACAGTCTCTATGGCTACACCTTC.

Here the CDR3 DNA reads TGTGCCAGCAGCTTAGTGTATTCTAGCGGCCAAGAGACCCAGTACTTC. Translation gives CASSLVYSSGQETQYF. The gene calls are TRBV7-9 and TRBJ2-5, with 7 positions matching TRBD2. V gave up 1 base and J gave up 1 base; unmatched junction bases: 6. The germline V gene has CDR1 SEHNR and CDR2 FQNEAQ (reference sequence). This CDR3 region has 16 residues. Based on the CDR3 plus reference TRBV7-9 and TRBJ2-5, the full variable domain is DTGVSQNPRHKITKRGQNVTFRCDPISEHNRLYWYRQTLGQGPEFLTYFQNEAQLEKSRLLSDRFSAERPKGSFSTLEIQRTEQGDSAMYLCASSLVYSSGQETQYFGPGTRLLVL.

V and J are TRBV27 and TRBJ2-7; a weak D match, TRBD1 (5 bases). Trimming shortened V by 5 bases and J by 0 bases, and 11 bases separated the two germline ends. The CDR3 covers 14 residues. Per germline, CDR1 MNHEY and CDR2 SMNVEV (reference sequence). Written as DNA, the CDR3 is TGTGCCAGCAGTGTGGCAGGGCCCTCCTACGAGCAGTACTTC. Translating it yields CASSVAGPSYEQYF.

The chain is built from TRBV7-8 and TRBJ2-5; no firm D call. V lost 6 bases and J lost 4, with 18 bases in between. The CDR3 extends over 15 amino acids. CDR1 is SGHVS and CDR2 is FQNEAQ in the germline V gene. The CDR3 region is CASRRTRTGPETQYF. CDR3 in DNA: TGTGCCAGCAGGCGAACTCGGACCGGCCCAGAGACCCAGTACTTC.